The entry below gives a single T cell receptor beta chain sequence along with its context. Its antigen remains unidentified. Base quality data are lacking; no much larger clone is found one base away. TCRB CDR3 regions were amplified from about 2 ug genomic DNA, or all available DNA if less, using the immunoSEQ assay. The multiplex PCR employed 60 forward primers targeting TCR V beta segments and 13 reverse primers targeting J beta segments. To estimate the number of reads per starting template, synthetic control templates were added to each sample at limiting dilution. Sequencing produced 87 bp reads on the Illumina HiSeq System. As for the authors' bioinformatics: PCR and sequencing errors were removed by a nearest neighbor algorithm that merged closely related sequences. TCR overlap was measured as the percentage of unique tumor TCR beta sequences that were also present in the peripheral blood of the same patient. Held by TCRdb, this immuneACCESS table contains in-frame sequences only and omits some clones. Under half of the omission traces to an unresolved V gene where checked; the cause of the rest is unknown. The DNA gave D and trimming, while V, J and clone size come from that table. For this sample the table gives about 10,000 clones, of which roughly 86% were detected only once. The ten largest clonotypes hold about 41% of the sample.

Sample time point, as interpreted from the label and publication: after dendritic cell vaccination, including at tumor progression/relapse. To be selected, patients needed enough residual fresh-frozen tumor tissue and more than two years of available survival data. None of the glioblastoma patients carried an isocitrate dehydrogenase mutation, although molecular status otherwise varied. PBMC were collected before vaccination, two weeks after the third vaccination, and at tumor progression if tumor progression occurred. The Qiagen DNeasy Blood extraction Kit was used to extract genomic DNA. This sample is part of a study of glioma-infiltrating T cells after dendritic cell vaccination listed by TCRdb under 2016. For context, the study as a whole: Of the approximately 15 glioblastoma patients in the cohort, all drawn from Phase I and II dendritic cell vaccination trials, 9 were newly diagnosed and 6 had recurrent disease. Three intradermal dendritic cell vaccine injections were administered to patients at biweekly intervals in the arm below the axilla. Survival after dendritic cell vaccination was correlated with TCR sequencing metrics, including TIL content and tumor-blood repertoire overlap. Deep sequencing of TCR beta CDR3 regions was used to quantify tumor-infiltrating lymphocyte content and compare tumor and blood repertoires in dendritic cell-vaccinated glioblastoma patients. Autologous tumor lysate-pulsed dendritic cell vaccination was administered to the patients between the early 2000s and the early 2010s. The vaccine was prepared from monocyte-derived dendritic cells that were cultured for seven days with IL-4 and GM-CSF and then pulsed overnight with autologous tumor lysate.

The research as a whole found: The cohort was small and heterogeneous, and full blood and tumor sets were available for few patients, with initial-recurrent tumor pairs available for even fewer patients. The three-group TCR overlap response model was characterized as speculative, and prospective validation of the model was stated to be required. TCR clonality showed no direct relationship with survival, which suggests that a diverse polyclonal response may be important. Higher estimated pretreatment TIL content predicted longer time to progression and overall survival after dendritic cell vaccination.

The sequence was obtained from a human donor with glioblastoma. The sequences come from blood, collected after dendritic cell vaccination.

The CDR3 sequence is CAISEDREETQYF. The nucleotide sequence is given as TGTGCCATCAGTGAAGACAGGGAAGAGACCCAGTACTTC. This sequence uses TRBV10-3 and TRBJ2-5, and 7 bases in between align with TRBD1. Inclusive of the bounding cysteine and phenylalanine, the CDR3 is 13 residues long. Only CDR3 DNA remains: 39 bases, in frame from the first base. Per the germline V gene, ENHRY is the CDR1 and SYGVKD is the CDR2. Trimming removed 3 bases from V and 3 bases from J; the gene matches leave 1 base unexplained.